This TCR beta chain originates from a study of T cell repertoires in cytomegalovirus infection. In the study overall: CMV epitopes in the study were HLA-C-restricted (recently identified) and HLA-B-restricted (well studied). A matching HLA type, together with CMV infection, was signaled by public TCR beta signatures.

The study, taken as a whole, reports: Carriage of CMV together with the relevant HLA was identifiable through cumulative public TCR beta family frequency. Dominating the ex vivo response were TCR beta clonotypes that were CMV-specific and HLA-C-restricted.

TCRdb processed the reads anew with MiXCR; each CDR3 protein has one entry. The sample includes about 360,000 distinct CDR3 sequences, just under 35% of them seen just once. CDR1 DFQATT and CDR2 SNEGSKA come from the germline V gene (reference sequence). V shed 6 bases and J shed 1 base, with 16 bases lying between them. CDR3 size: 14 residues. Turning to this clonotype: Its antigen is not known.

This TCR came from a human donor in good health (CMV status not recorded). Some clones in this sample may be carry-over from other donors' samples. The rearrangement links TRBV20-1 to TRBJ2-7, with D unresolved. This sample comprised cultured PBMCs, obtained from culture after CMV antigen stimulation. CDR3 in amino acids: CSAPPAEWSYEQYF. Written as DNA, the CDR3 is TGCAGTGCCCCCCCCGCGGAGTGGTCCTACGAGCAGTACTTC.